This TCR beta chain is drawn from a study of Graves' ophthalmopathy and Graves' hyperthyroidism. RNA transcripts provided the template for amplifying TCR beta CDR3 regions. HTBI primers served in a first-round RT-PCR, which a second-round multiplex PCR followed. TCRdb redid the calling of the multiplex PCR reads with MiXCR, one entry per CDR3 protein. The table includes about 340,000 distinct CDR3 sequences, about a sixth detected once. This TCR derives from an adult man with Graves' ophthalmopathy. Sequenced sample: peripheral blood.

The CDR3 DNA reads TGTGCCAGCGAGGCAGCGGGCGGAAGGGGCGAGCAGTACTTC. It yields the protein CASEAAGGRGEQYF. The V gene is TRBV27, the J gene TRBJ2-7, with a weak D call TRBD2 (6 bases). The CDR3 loop spans 14 amino acids. V shed 8 bases and J shed 6 bases, with 20 bases lying between them. The germline V gene has CDR1 MNHEY and CDR2 SMNVEV (reference sequence).